This T cell receptor (beta chain) was recovered during a study of blood T cell repertoires in COVID-19. Study details: Donors in the United States, Italy and Spain gave samples during acute or convalescent COVID-19. PBMCs, B-cell-depleted T cells, or T cells were the source of the cDNA or gDNA that made up the material.

Authors' processing steps: Amplification of reference gene primers provided the estimated nucleated cell counts. TCRdb's table, derived via immunoSEQ multiplex PCR, lists solely in-frame clones and lacks some. V and J calls and clone size are copied from that table; D and trimming were computed from the DNA. The sample records 85,000 to 90,000 clones, around 87% being singletons. Germline V gene data show CDR1 as MDHEN and CDR2 as SYDVKM. The CDR3 is made up of 13 amino acids. Germline trimming cut 8 bases from V and 12 bases from J; bases unmatched to any gene: 4. The material sequenced was peripheral blood. The chain joins TRBV28 to TRBJ2-1; 16 nucleotides align to TRBD2. This receptor was identified in a human donor in a cohort sampled during active COVID-19. For the CDR3, the DNA is TGTGCCAGCGGGACTAGCGGGAGGGCCGGGCAGTTCTTC. It specifies CASGTSGRAGQFF.